The T cell receptor beta chain under discussion was sequenced for a study of shared T cell receptors in the human thymus. Germline V gene lookup returns CDR1 MNHEY and CDR2 SMNVEV (reference sequence). The CDR3 loop spans 16 amino acids. V shed 6 bases, J shed 3 bases, and the junction held 12 bases outside the gene matches. Data came from immunoSEQ multiplex PCR; TCRdb stores just in-frame clones and leaves some out. The sample includes 450,000 to 650,000 clones, 75% to 80% of them seen just once. These sequences were also reported in another study, on human thymus T cells. As reported in that work: Serving as donors were healthy Finnish infants, each of whom was having open corrective surgery for congenital heart defects. The thymus tissue came from resections taken during corrective heart surgery. Thymic and blood repertoires appeared to carry a bias in their V and J gene usage.

The sequenced sample was thymocytes. The receptor's source is a boy younger than two with a congenital heart defect. This sequence joins TRBV27 and TRBJ2-7, with 9 positions matching TRBD2. As DNA, the CDR3 is TGTGCCAGCAGGAGAACTCATAGCGGGAGTAACTACGAGCAGTACTTC. It translates to CASRRTHSGSNYEQYF.